The clone carrying this T cell receptor (beta chain) was counted only a few times. Its target is unknown. This sample is part of a study of CD8 T cells in ankylosing spondylitis. TCRdb redid the calling of the 5' RACE reads with MiXCR, one entry per CDR3 protein. The sample includes approximately 540,000 distinct CDR3 sequences, more than 9.5% of them seen just once. Findings and caveats of the study: Seemingly characteristic of ankylosing spondylitis blood was a TCR beta motif consisting of 7 or 8 highly homologous variants. Reactive arthritis synovial fluid and blood were previously reported to contain some motif variants.

CDR1 is DFQATT and CDR2 is SNEGSKA in the germline V gene (reference sequence). Between the trimmed V and J ends, which lost 2 bases and 4 bases, there was a span of 9 bases. The length of the CDR3 is 13 residues. The chain is built from TRBV20-1 and TRBJ1-5; D gene uncertain. Sequenced sample: blood, either unsorted or a sorted T cell fraction (not recorded which). This clonotype was obtained from a male donor with ankylosing spondylitis. DNA for the CDR3: TGCAGTGCTAGATACGGGGAAAATCAGCCCCAGCATTTT. Amino acids: CSARYGENQPQHF.